Listed below are T cell receptor beta chains from one sample, sequenced in a study of blood T cell repertoires in COVID-19. The protocol was immunoSEQ multiplex PCR, while the TCRdb copy is restricted to in-frame clones and leaves out a portion. Of 150,000 to 200,000 clones listed, approximately 90% are singletons. Material for sequencing was peripheral blood. These receptors originate from a man in his 60s with acute or convalescent COVID-19. Each CDR3 is given with its conserved first and last residue. D genes are given only for firm matches. Some rows mark clone size as missing; the rest say once, few, many or name a class of expanded clone.

>TRBV7-9|TRBJ1-2|.|12|.
CASSLTGRGYTF
TGTGCCAGCAGCCTGACAGGACGAGGCTACACCTTC
>TRBV19|TRBJ1-2|.|12|.
CASSPRAAGYTF
TGTGCCAGTAGTCCGAGGGCCGCAGGCTACACCTTC
>TRBV21-1|TRBJ1-5|.|14|.
CASSKGQSNQPQHF
TGTGCCAGCAGCAAAGGACAGAGCAATCAGCCCCAGCATTTT
>TRBV7-9|TRBJ2-5|.|13|TRBD2
CASSFGPRGAQYF
TGTGCCAGCAGTTTTGGACCCCGGGGGGCCCAGTACTTC
>TRBV2|TRBJ1-2|.|13|.
CASSVQVIYGYTF
TGTGCCAGCAGTGTACAGGTGATCTATGGCTACACCTTC
>TRBV27|TRBJ1-2|.|12|TRBD1
CASSMTGSGYTF
TGTGCCAGCAGCATGACAGGGAGTGGCTACACCTTC
>TRBV19|TRBJ1-2|.|14|TRBD1
CASSPDRGWYGYTF
TGTGCCAGTAGTCCGGACAGGGGATGGTATGGCTACACCTTC
>TRBV30|TRBJ1-6|.|15|.
CAWSGSGIRNSPLHF
TGTGCCTGGAGTGGCTCCGGGATCCGAAATTCACCCCTCCACTTT
>TRBV4-1|TRBJ2-2|.|13|.
CASRLARTGELFF
TGCGCCAGCAGGCTTGCTAGAACCGGGGAGCTGTTTTTT
>TRBV29-1|TRBJ1-1|.|12|.
CSVVEGRTEAFF
TGCAGCGTTGTGGAGGGACGAACTGAAGCTTTCTTT
>TRBV30|TRBJ2-7|once|15|TRBD1
CAWSVRDRGIYEQYF
TGTGCCTGGAGTGTGCGGGACAGGGGTATTTACGAGCAGTACTTC
>TRBV10-3|TRBJ2-2|.|14|.
CAIAGNANTGELFF
TGTGCCATCGCAGGGAACGCGAACACCGGGGAGCTGTTTTTT
>TRBV19|TRBJ2-3|.|15|TRBD1
CASSIPGQGGDTQYF
TGTGCCAGTAGTATACCCGGACAGGGCGGGGATACGCAGTATTTT
>TRBV6-5|TRBJ1-5|.|16|.
CASSYSGGGSNQPQHF
TGTGCCAGCAGTTACTCTGGTGGAGGTAGCAATCAGCCCCAGCATTTT
>TRBV5-1|TRBJ1-2|once|14|.
CASSLDDRNYGYTF
TGCGCCAGCAGCTTGGACGACAGAAACTATGGCTACACCTTC
>TRBV10-3|TRBJ1-1|.|13|.
CAISVGQNTEAFF
TGTGCCATCAGTGTCGGTCAGAACACTGAAGCTTTCTTT
>TRBV5-6|TRBJ1-4|.|16|TRBD1
CASSLGYRGVGEKLFF
TGTGCCAGCAGCTTGGGGTACAGGGGAGTTGGTGAAAAACTGTTTTTT
>TRBV20-1|TRBJ2-3|.|11|.
CSARRGDTQYF
TGCAGTGCTAGGCGGGGAGATACGCAGTATTTT
>TRBV2|TRBJ2-5|.|11|.
CASSKQETQYF
TGTGCCAGCAGCAAACAAGAGACCCAGTACTTC
>TRBV5-1|TRBJ2-2|.|15|TRBD2
CARRPGLDYTGELFF
TGCGCCAGGAGGCCGGGACTAGATTACACCGGGGAGCTGTTTTTT
>TRBV7-2|TRBJ2-7|.|15|.
CASSLRGEDWGEQYF
TGTGCCAGCAGCTTACGAGGGGAGGATTGGGGCGAGCAGTACTTC
>TRBV9|TRBJ1-3|.|19|TRBD1
CASSVGTGGSHISGNTIYF
TGTGCCAGCAGCGTAGGGACAGGGGGCTCACACATCTCTGGAAACACCATATATTTT
>TRBV19|TRBJ1-2|.|15|TRBD1
CASSIRDRGMNGYTF
TGTGCCAGTAGTATCCGGGACAGGGGTATGAATGGCTACACCTTC
>TRBV6-5|TRBJ1-1|once|13|.
CASSMTENTEAFF
TGTGCCAGCAGCATGACAGAGAACACTGAAGCTTTCTTT
>TRBV30|TRBJ2-5|.|15|TRBD2
CAWSRLAGAGETQYF
TGTGCCTGGAGTAGACTAGCGGGAGCAGGAGAGACCCAGTACTTC
>TRBV5-4|TRBJ1-1|.|13|.
CASTASVATEAFF
TGTGCCAGCACTGCCAGCGTAGCCACTGAAGCTTTCTTT
>TRBV6-2/TRBV6-3|TRBJ1-2|.|14|TRBD1
CASSLDRVGYGYTF
TGTGCCAGCAGTCTCGACAGGGTCGGCTATGGCTACACCTTC
>TRBV19|TRBJ1-2|.|12|TRBD1
CASLDRGYGYTF
TGTGCCAGTCTAGACAGGGGCTATGGCTACACCTTC
>TRBV7-2|TRBJ2-5|.|14|TRBD2
CASSLSSGGETQYF
TGTGCCAGCAGCTTATCTAGCGGGGGAGAGACCCAGTACTTC
>TRBV6-6|TRBJ1-6|few|15|.
CASSRKDGDNSPLHF
TGTGCCAGCAGCCGCAAGGACGGGGATAATTCACCCCTCCACTTT
>TRBV25-1|TRBJ2-7|.|17|.
CASSQIGKGGLAGEQYF
TGTGCCAGCAGTCAAATAGGGAAAGGGGGCCTGGCGGGGGAGCAGTACTTC
>TRBV27|TRBJ1-2|.|15|.
CASSFDRQGSYGYTF
TGTGCCAGCAGTTTTGACCGGCAGGGGTCCTATGGCTACACCTTC
>TRBV6-6|TRBJ2-5|.|15|TRBD2
CASSRTSGGVETQYF
TGTGCCAGCAGTCGGACTAGCGGGGGGGTGGAGACCCAGTACTTC
>TRBV10-3|TRBJ1-5|few|15|TRBD1
CAISDTGGNNQPQHF
TGTGCCATCAGTGACACAGGGGGTAATAATCAGCCCCAGCATTTT
>TRBV5-4|TRBJ2-7|.|14|TRBD2
CASRLTSGSYEQYF
TGTGCCAGCAGACTCACTAGCGGGTCCTACGAGCAGTACTTC
>TRBV6-5|TRBJ1-5|.|14|.
CASTDRQVHQPQHF
TGTGCCAGCACCGACCGACAGGTCCATCAGCCCCAGCATTTT
>TRBV10-3|TRBJ1-2|.|13|TRBD1
CAISRDRGDGYTF
TGTGCCATCAGCCGGGACAGGGGGGATGGCTACACCTTC
>TRBV7-9|TRBJ1-3|.|17|TRBD1
CASRKTGGKSSGNTIYF
TGTGCCAGCAGGAAGACAGGGGGGAAATCCTCTGGAAACACCATATATTTT
>TRBV21-1|TRBJ1-1|.|16|.
CASSRVLTTGSTEAFF
TGTGCCAGCAGCAGGGTTCTTACGACAGGCTCCACTGAAGCTTTCTTT
>TRBV10-1|TRBJ2-3|.|17|TRBD1
CASSEATGTGKRDTQYF
TGCGCCAGCAGTGAGGCCACCGGGACAGGGAAGAGAGATACGCAGTATTTT
>TRBV7-6|TRBJ1-2|.|14|.
CASSPEEGGYGYTF
TGTGCCAGCAGCCCCGAGGAGGGAGGTTATGGCTACACCTTC
>TRBV10-1|TRBJ2-2|.|14|TRBD1
CASSEGTGLGELFF
TGCGCCAGCAGTGAGGGGACAGGGCTCGGGGAGCTGTTTTTT
>TRBV7-3|TRBJ2-3|.|15|TRBD2
CASSPSGGLTDTQYF
TGTGCCAGCAGCCCTAGCGGGGGACTAACAGATACGCAGTATTTT
>TRBV7-2|TRBJ1-2|.|14|.
CASSLGGVMSGYTF
TGTGCCAGCAGCTTAGGGGGCGTCATGAGTGGCTACACCTTC
>TRBV24-1|TRBJ1-3|.|18|TRBD1
CATSDRSAGQGARNTIYF
TGTGCCACCAGTGATCGTTCAGCGGGACAGGGGGCCCGAAACACCATATATTTT
>TRBV7-2|TRBJ2-5|.|11|.
CASSSKETQYF
TGTGCCAGCAGTTCCAAAGAGACCCAGTACTTC
>TRBV30|TRBJ2-2|.|14|.
CAWSVRSNAGELFF
TGTGCCTGGAGTGTACGGAGTAACGCCGGGGAGCTGTTTTTT
>TRBV5-8|TRBJ1-5|once|12|.
CASSLLVQPQHF
TGTGCCAGCAGCTTGCTTGTACAGCCCCAGCATTTT
>TRBV10-3|TRBJ2-3|.|16|.
CAISESITVGTDTQYF
TGTGCCATCAGTGAGTCGATTACGGTGGGCACAGATACGCAGTATTTT
>TRBV3-1/TRBV3-2|TRBJ1-4|.|12|.
CASSQTGEKLFF
TGTGCCAGCAGCCAAACAGGTGAAAAACTGTTTTTT
>TRBV7-9|TRBJ1-5|.|15|TRBD1
CASSPGQSNNQPQHF
TGTGCCAGCAGCCCGGGACAGTCCAATAATCAGCCCCAGCATTTT
>TRBV10-1|TRBJ2-3|.|16|.
CASSGPRRGVTDTQYF
TGCGCCAGCAGTGGCCCTAGGAGGGGTGTCACAGATACGCAGTATTTT
>TRBV10-3|TRBJ1-2|.|13|.
CAISDGAGNGYTF
TGTGCCATCAGTGATGGGGCAGGGAATGGCTACACCTTC
>TRBV7-2|TRBJ2-2|.|15|TRBD2
CASSTGLAITGELFF
TGTGCCAGCAGCACGGGACTAGCGATCACCGGGGAGCTGTTTTTT
>TRBV29-1|TRBJ1-1|.|12|.
CSVGQGLTEAFF
TGCAGCGTTGGCCAGGGGCTCACTGAAGCTTTCTTT
>TRBV7-6|TRBJ1-4|.|15|TRBD1
CASSATGTGGEKLFF
TGTGCCAGCAGCGCGACGGGGACAGGGGGTGAAAAACTGTTTTTT
>TRBV29-1|TRBJ1-1|once|13|.
CSVDLSGDTEAFF
TGCAGCGTTGATCTATCAGGTGACACTGAAGCTTTCTTT